Following are 22 T cell receptor beta chains from one sample sequenced in a study of CD8 T cells in ankylosing spondylitis. Study-wide results and limits: What seemed typical of ankylosing spondylitis blood was a TCR beta motif built from 7 or 8 highly homologous variants.

TCRdb independently ran MiXCR on the 5' RACE reads; one entry per CDR3 protein. The top ten clones hold roughly a sixth of a sample with fewer than 400,000 distinct CDR3 sequences, around 24% of them seen once. These TCRs are of unknown antigen specificity. Sequencing input: blood, either unsorted or a sorted T cell fraction (not recorded which). The receptors originated from a male donor with ankylosing spondylitis.

The gene calls are TRBV5-6 and TRBJ2-1, with D unresolved. Germline lookup yields CDR1 SGHDT and CDR2 YYEEEE. The CDR3 loop spans 15 amino acids. V was trimmed by 5 bases and J by 0 bases, leaving 12 bases between them. Here the CDR3 reads CASSSGQSSYNEQFF. For the CDR3, the DNA is TGTGCCAGCAGTTCCGGCCAGAGCTCCTACAATGAGCAGTTCTTC.

This clonotype was counted only a few times. This sequence joins TRBV4-2 and TRBJ1-2, with 7 bases identical to TRBD1. Germline V gene data show CDR1 as LGHNA and CDR2 as YNFKEQ. The CDR3 loop spans 15 amino acids. V was clipped by 5 bases and J by 3 bases; unmatched bases: 9. Here the CDR3 DNA reads TGTGCCAGCAGCTCACGACAGGGAATACACTATGGCTACACCTTC. Protein sequence: CASSSRQGIHYGYTF.

V gene TRBV28 combines with J gene TRBJ1-2, with 7 bases that match TRBD1. Germline-derived CDR1 and CDR2 are MDHEN and SYDVKM. The CDR3 contains 13 residues. The junction had 3 bases not matched to a gene; V was cut back by 8 bases and J by 0 bases. The CDR3 DNA is TGTGCCAGCCGGGGACAGTCTAACTATGGCTACACCTTC. Translated, it gives CASRGQSNYGYTF.

Only one count was recorded for this clonotype. This chain links TRBV10-3 with TRBJ2-7, with 8 bases matching TRBD2. The CDR3 runs to 14 residues. Germline CDR1 and CDR2: ENHRY and SYGVKD. V gave up 6 bases and J gave up 4 bases; unmatched junction bases: 8. The DNA for the CDR3 is TGTGCCATCAGAGAAAGCGGGAGCTTTTACGAGCAGTACTTC. Its translation: CAIRESGSFYEQYF.

This clonotype has more than one count but fewer than ten. The gene calls are TRBV18 and TRBJ2-7, with D tentatively TRBD2 (5 bases). The germline gives CDR1 KGHSH, CDR2 LQKENI. CDR3 length: 11 residues. The V gene lost 10 bases and the J gene lost 6 bases, with 13 bases spanning the gap. The CDR3 here is CATRVAGEQYF. The CDR3 DNA is TGTGCCACCCGCGTGGCGGGCGAGCAGTACTTC.

This clonotype was counted between two and nine times. The chain recombines TRBV7-2 with TRBJ2-7, with D perhaps TRBD2 (6 bases). From germline, CDR1 is SGHTA and CDR2 FQGNSA. V lost 1 base to trimming and J lost 3 bases, with 13 bases between them. This CDR3 is 15 amino acids long. Here the CDR3 DNA reads TGTGCCAGCAGCTTAGAAGGAGGGAGCTACTACGAGCAGTACTTC. As protein: CASSLEGGSYYEQYF.

This clonotype was seen ten or more times. The chain carries TRBV7-2 and TRBJ1-6; TRBD1 is a possible D gene (6 bases). The CDR3 length is 14 residues. V was cut by 8 bases and J by 8 bases, with 16 bases left in between. Germline values: CDR1 SGHTA, CDR2 FQGNSA. The CDR3 DNA reads as TGTGCCAGCGTCAATCGGGGGGCTGATTCACCCCTCCACTTT. Protein sequence: CASVNRGADSPLHF.

The chain employs TRBV10-3 and TRBJ2-3; D remains unclear. The V gene lost 0 bases and the J gene lost 6 bases, with 16 bases spanning the gap. The CDR3 is 16 residues long. CDR1 and CDR2 (germline): ENHRY, SYGVKD. In nucleotides, the CDR3 is TGTGCCATCAGTGAGTCGAAAGGGCCCTTGGGGGATACGCAGTATTTT. It yields the protein CAISESKGPLGDTQYF.

The chain employs TRBV11-3 and TRBJ2-7; 8 bases agree with TRBD1. With 5 bases clipped from V and 2 bases from J, the junction kept 5 bases outside the gene matches. The CDR3 sequence is 14 residues long. Germline loops: CDR1 SGHNT, CDR2 YENEEA. CDR3 nucleotides: TGTGCCAGCAGCGCCCGGGACAGGACCTACGAGCAGTACTTC. Its protein is CASSARDRTYEQYF.

This rearrangement joins TRBV7-2 to TRBJ2-7, with no clear D. V was cut by 5 bases and J by 6 bases, with 17 bases left in between. The germline CDR1 and CDR2 sequences are SGHTA and FQGNSA. The length of the CDR3 is 14 residues. CDR3 protein: CASSPRYSLFEQYF. In DNA form, the CDR3 reads TGTGCCAGCAGCCCTAGATACTCATTATTCGAGCAGTACTTC. The full variable domain, in which reference TRBV7-2 and TRBJ2-7 provide the parts outside the CDR3, is GAGVSQSPSNKVTEKGKDVELRCDPISGHTALYWYRQSLGQGLEFLIYFQGNSAPDKSGLPSDRFSAERTGGSVSTLTIQRTQQEDSAVYLCASSPRYSLFEQYFGPGTRLTVT.

The chain carries TRBV6-2 or TRBV6-3 and TRBJ1-5, with D possibly being TRBD1 (5 bases). Trimming pared 4 bases from V and 0 bases from J, leaving 22 bases between. The CDR3 covers 19 residues. Per germline, CDR1 MNHEY and CDR2 SVGEGT. The CDR3 DNA is TGTGCCAGCAGTTTCACTTTTGGGACCGACGCAAATAGCAATCAGCCCCAGCATTTT. Its translation: CASSFTFGTDANSNQPQHF.

This clonotype has just a few counts. The chain joins TRBV12-3 or TRBV12-4 to TRBJ2-5, with 12 bases identical to TRBD2. The CDR3 runs to 14 residues. V lost 6 bases and J lost 5; bases outside the gene matches: 4. The CDR3 loop is CASSGTSGWETQYF. For the CDR3, the DNA is TGTGCCAGCAGCGGGACTAGCGGGTGGGAGACCCAGTACTTC.

The rearrangement joins TRBV12-3 or TRBV12-4 to TRBJ2-7, with D hard to call. V was cut by 3 bases and J by 2 bases, with 11 bases left in between. This CDR3 has 14 amino acids. CDR3 in amino acids: CASSFSPSPYEQYF. CDR3 bases: TGTGCCAGCAGTTTCTCCCCCTCCCCCTACGAGCAGTACTTC.

This clonotype was detected a few times. The chain has TRBV7-9 and TRBJ2-3; TRBD2 matches 9 bases. This CDR3 has 15 amino acids. Germline-derived CDR1 and CDR2 are SEHNR and FQNEAQ (reference sequence). The ends lost 1 base at V and 5 bases at J; junction bases unmatched: 4. The CDR3 here is CASSLGGSGRDTQYF. CDR3 DNA sequence: TGTGCCAGCAGCTTAGGGGGTAGCGGGAGAGATACGCAGTATTTT.

This clonotype was observed a few times. The genes are TRBV3-1 and TRBJ2-2; 9 nucleotides match TRBD2. There are 15 residues in the CDR3. V shed 11 bases and J 6 bases; nucleotides not matched to a gene: 13. Germline CDR1 is LGHDT and CDR2 is YNNKEL (reference sequence). CDR3 DNA sequence: TGTGCCGTCACAGGAGCGGGAGGATCCCCCGGGGAGCTGTTTTTT. This gives the protein CAVTGAGGSPGELFF.

The chain has TRBV29-1 and TRBJ1-1; D ambiguous. The germline CDR1 and CDR2 sequences are SQVTM and ANQGSEA. The CDR3 totals 12 residues. Trimming took off 3 bases at V and 2 bases at J, with 7 bases between the two ends. CDR3 DNA: TGCAGCGTTGAGGGATTTAACACTGAAGCTTTCTTT. This sequence encodes CSVEGFNTEAFF.

The count of this clonotype is one. The rearrangement joins TRBV12-3 or TRBV12-4 to TRBJ1-5, with D possibly being TRBD1 (6 bases). Trimming took 6 bases from V and 7 from J, leaving 13 bases between them. This CDR3 is built from 13 residues. CDR3 nucleotides: TGTGCCAGCAGCCGAAGGGGGGCGCAGCCCCAGCATTTT. Encoded protein: CASSRRGAQPQHF.

This clonotype was observed a few times. The genes are TRBV29-1 and TRBJ1-1, with 7 bases aligning to TRBD1. The V gene's germline CDR1 is SQVTM and CDR2 ANQGSEA. The junction had 4 bases not matched to a gene; V was cut back by 7 bases and J by 2 bases. The CDR3 covers 12 residues. In DNA form, the CDR3 reads TGCAGCGGGGGACAGCCAAACACTGAAGCTTTCTTT. Its translation is CSGGQPNTEAFF.

This clonotype was detected a few times. This rearrangement joins TRBV7-3 to TRBJ2-2, with unresolved D. There are 14 residues in the CDR3. V was cut by 2 bases and J by 5 bases, with 9 bases left in between. Germline CDR1 SGHTA, CDR2 FQGTGA. In DNA form, the CDR3 reads TGTGCCAGCAGCTTAGATTCGGAGACCGGGGAGCTGTTTTTT. It encodes CASSLDSETGELFF.

DNA of the CDR3: TGTGCCAGCAGTTTAGACGGCCCGAATTCACCCCTCCACTTT. This sequence encodes CASSLDGPNSPLHF. J is TRBJ1-6 and V is TRBV12-3 or TRBV12-4; no definite D call. Trimming pared 1 base from V and 7 bases from J, leaving 8 bases between. This CDR3 comprises 14 residues.

There are a few counts of this clonotype. The DNA of the CDR3 is TGTGCCAGCAGTTCGACCAGGGATACCGGGGAGCTGTTTTTT. It codes for CASSSTRDTGELFF. V is TRBV27 and J is TRBJ2-2; D may be TRBD1 (5 bases). CDR3 length: 14 residues. Trimming shortened V by 4 bases and J by 5 bases, and 11 bases separated the two germline ends. From germline, CDR1 is MNHEY and CDR2 SMNVEV (reference sequence).

This chain joins TRBV18 and TRBJ2-2; no definite D call. Deletions cut 5 bases from V and 4 bases from J, with 11 bases between. The CDR3 is 14 residues long. The germline V gene encodes CDR1 KGHSH and CDR2 LQKENI. In nucleotides, the CDR3 is TGTGCCAGCTCAACCCTTCTTTTCACCGGGGAGCTGTTTTTT. It yields the protein CASSTLLFTGELFF.